Sequencing of this TCR beta chain was carried out in a study of blood T cells in healthy people across ages. A second about 6 to 12 cycle PCR used barcoded and J-beta primers. Via MiXCR, TCRdb re-called the 5' RACE reads, giving one row per CDR3 protein. This sample has over 450,000 distinct CDR3 sequences, with approximately 25% found just once. On this clonotype itself: Antigen unknown.

Overall study results and limits: Researchers deemed the diversity estimates from one million T cells underestimates.

This CDR3 region has 17 residues. V was pared by 3 bases and J by 0 bases, with 15 bases between. CDR1 MNHEY and CDR2 SVGEGT come from the germline V gene. The data also belong to a second study, concerning T cells of mothers and their children. That report notes: cDNA was synthesized from all extracted RNA at about 1.5 ug per reaction. When mothers and children were related, their normalized repertoire overlap, which was always slightly higher, did not differ significantly from that of unrelated pairs.

Sequencing was carried out using blood. The V gene is TRBV6-2 or TRBV6-3, the J gene TRBJ1-3, with D unclear. The receptor comes from a boy younger than 18 in good health. The CDR3 here is CASSYRQGRYSGNTIYF. DNA for the CDR3: TGTGCCAGCAGTTATCGACAAGGCCGGTACTCTGGAAACACCATATATTTT.